This TCR beta chain derives from a study of shared clonotypes between healthy human individuals. Whole-study context: Donors were a couple of women and a few men aged 18 to 49.

Study-wide points: A few donors showed sharing of around 5% of naive CD4 clonotypes.

The method was immunoSEQ multiplex PCR; TCRdb's version includes in-frame clones alone and lacks a portion of them. The sample includes millions of clones, 85% to 95% seen only once; the top ten take about 0.39%. After removal of 0 bases from V and 5 bases from J, the junction contained 5 bases not matched to a gene. CDR1 is KGHSH, CDR2 LQKENI, per germline. CDR3 length equals 16 residues. Notes on this clone: The antigen is unknown.

The rearrangement links TRBV18 to TRBJ2-1; 9 bases agree with TRBD1. This TCR was sampled from a man younger than 35 in good health. Some clones in this sample may be carry-over from other donors' samples. Sequencing input: naive CD4+ T cells from PBMCs. Specified subset: CD45RA+ positively selected. CDR3 coding DNA: TGTGCCAGCTCACCACCGGGGCGACAGGGGGACAATGAGCAGTTCTTC. Protein: CASSPPGRQGDNEQFF.